The TCR beta chain described here comes from a study of T-cell reconstitution after alpha-beta-depleted transplantation in children. A library of TCRbeta sequences, prepared with unique molecular identifiers, was generated. Using its own MiXCR run on the PCR reads, TCRdb lists one record per CDR3 protein. In the table there are around 480,000 distinct CDR3 sequences, about 30% of which are singletons. Trimming pared 8 bases from V and 3 bases from J, leaving 16 bases between. This CDR3 contains 14 residues. Germline CDR1 is ENHRY and CDR2 is SYGVKD. The clonotype originates from a human donor who donated a stem cell graft to a child with aplastic anemia. The material sequenced was PBMCs from the stem cell graft donor, taken from the stem cell graft. This chain connects TRBV10-3 to TRBJ1-1; the D gene is possibly TRBD1 (5 bases). The CDR3 spells CAISRVGGHTEAFF. In nucleotides, the CDR3 is TGTGCCATCTCCCGGGTCGGGGGACACACTGAAGCTTTCTTT.